The rows below give T cell receptor beta chains drawn from one sample of a study of T cells in localized non-small cell lung cancer. Using immunoSEQ multiplex PCR, the repertoire was profiled, and TCRdb retains in-frame clones only, with some absent. The data show 70,000 to 95,000 clones, about nine tenths seen once. The sequences come from PBMCs, collected before any cancer treatment. All receptors come from a woman aged 40-69 years with stage II squamous cell lung carcinoma. The CDR3 runs from the conserved cysteine through the conserved F or W. Each record gives: J gene, V gene, D gene, clone size, CDR3 protein, CDR3 DNA. A D gene is named only where the DNA matches it firmly. A row's size may be missing; if present it is once, few, many or a size class.

J: TRBJ1-4
V: TRBV19
D: -
size: -
CDR3: CASSPAGEKLFF
DNA: TGTGCCAGTAGTCCCGCGGGTGAAAAACTGTTTTTT

J: TRBJ2-5
V: TRBV5-4
D: TRBD1
size: -
CDR3: CASSPGQGRETQYF
DNA: TGTGCCAGCAGCCCTGGACAGGGCCGGGAGACCCAGTACTTC

J: TRBJ1-6
V: TRBV11-2
D: -
size: -
CDR3: CASSAPGSHNSPLHF
DNA: TGTGCCAGCAGCGCACCAGGGTCACACAATTCACCCCTCCACTTT

J: TRBJ2-7
V: TRBV18
D: -
size: -
CDR3: CASSFRAGTATYEQYF
DNA: TGTGCCAGCTCCTTTCGCGCCGGGACGGCAACCTACGAGCAGTACTTC

J: TRBJ2-7
V: TRBV12-5
D: -
size: -
CDR3: CASGLRQVPYEQYF
DNA: TGTGCTAGTGGCCTCCGCCAGGTACCCTACGAGCAGTACTTC

J: TRBJ1-1
V: TRBV6-1
D: TRBD1
size: -
CDR3: CASSADRDWDTEAFF
DNA: TGTGCCAGCAGTGCTGACAGGGATTGGGACACTGAAGCTTTCTTT

J: TRBJ1-1
V: TRBV27
D: -
size: once
CDR3: CASSLSWRARGNMNTEAFF
DNA: TGTGCCAGCAGTTTATCATGGAGGGCCAGGGGAAACATGAACACTGAAGCTTTCTTT

J: TRBJ2-4
V: TRBV5-6
D: -
size: -
CDR3: CASSRTGAGGIQYF
DNA: TGTGCCAGCAGCCGTACGGGAGCTGGGGGCATTCAGTACTTC

J: TRBJ1-5
V: TRBV11-2
D: -
size: -
CDR3: CASSFRQDSNQPQHF
DNA: TGTGCCAGCAGCTTCCGGCAGGACAGCAATCAGCCCCAGCATTTT

J: TRBJ1-6
V: TRBV6-4
D: TRBD1
size: -
CDR3: CARGQGLDSPLHF
DNA: TGTGCCAGAGGACAGGGGCTAGATTCACCCCTCCACTTT

J: TRBJ1-4
V: TRBV9
D: -
size: -
CDR3: CASSASSATNEKLFF
DNA: TGTGCCAGCAGCGCCTCATCCGCAACTAATGAAAAACTGTTTTTT

J: TRBJ1-5
V: TRBV6-1
D: -
size: -
CDR3: CASNRNIEGSQPQHF
DNA: TGTGCCAGCAACCGTAACATAGAGGGTTCTCAGCCCCAGCATTTT

J: TRBJ1-2
V: TRBV7-8
D: -
size: -
CDR3: CASSLEGGTYGYTF
DNA: TGTGCCAGCAGCTTAGAGGGAGGGACCTATGGCTACACCTTC